What follows are 29 T cell receptor beta chains derived from one specimen sequenced in a study of T-cell memory formation after mild COVID-19. One entry per CDR3 protein, called by TCRdb with MiXCR from the 5' RACE reads. The sample carries some 160,000 distinct CDR3 sequences, over 10% recorded once. Specimen: PBMCs or a T cell subset sorted from them (not recorded which). All receptors derive from a man aged 18 to 30 who had mild COVID-19 (a few samples of this study predate the infection). Cell type and time point are not known.

This clonotype came up many times. The J gene is TRBJ1-6, the V gene TRBV5-1; no definite D call. The germline gives CDR1 SGHRS, CDR2 YFSETQ. The CDR3 loop spans 13 amino acids. V was cut by 0 bases and J by 8 bases, with 6 bases left in between. Here the CDR3 reads CASSLDTDSPLHF. CDR3 sequence (DNA): TGCGCCAGCAGCTTGGATACAGATTCACCCCTCCACTTT.

This clonotype was observed a few times. The chain combines TRBV11-2 with TRBJ2-4; D possibly corresponds to TRBD1 (6 bases). With 5 bases removed from V and 3 bases from J, the gap between germline ends came to 11 bases. This CDR3 contains 14 residues. Per germline, CDR1 SGHAT and CDR2 FQNNGV. The CDR3 region has the DNA TGTGCCAGCAGCGACAGGATCGGCAAAAACATTCAGTACTTC. It specifies CASSDRIGKNIQYF.

There are a few counts of this clonotype. The rearrangement uses TRBV7-6 and TRBJ2-2; 10 bases are a match to TRBD1. Germline trimming cut 5 bases from V and 0 bases from J; bases unmatched to any gene: 3. The CDR3 covers 16 residues. Germline V gives CDR1 SGHVS, CDR2 FNYEAQ. The CDR3 coding sequence is TGTGCCAGCAGCCGCGGACAGGGGGCGAACACCGGGGAGCTGTTTTTT. Amino acids: CASSRGQGANTGELFF.

The chain links TRBV7-3 to TRBJ1-6; TRBD1 matches 7 bases. Germline V gene lookup returns CDR1 SGHTA and CDR2 FQGTGA. V gave up 5 bases and J gave up 13 bases; unmatched junction bases: 14. This CDR3 is 15 amino acids long. CDR3 bases: TGTGCCAGCAGCCCGGGACAGTCCCGACTCTCCCCCCTCCACTTT. Residues: CASSPGQSRLSPLHF. The variable domain in full, with the rest retrieved from reference TRBV7-3 and TRBJ1-6, is GAGVSQTPSNKVTEKGKYVELRCDPISGHTALYWYRQSLGQGPEFLIYFQGTGAADDSGLPNDRFFAVRPEGSVSTLKIQRTERGDSAVYLCASSPGQSRLSPLHFGNGTRLTVT.

This clonotype turned up a few times. The V call is TRBV7-2, the J call TRBJ1-2; D gene ambiguous. Trimming removed 0 bases from V and 8 bases from J, with 13 bases in between. The CDR3 is 14 amino acids. Germline V CDR1 and CDR2: SGHTA, FQGNSA. The CDR3 spells CASSLAQVLPGYTF. The CDR3 region has the DNA TGTGCCAGCAGCTTAGCGCAGGTCCTTCCGGGCTACACCTTC.

This clonotype came up a few times. The chain employs TRBV20-1 and TRBJ1-5; D ambiguous. Trimming pared 0 bases from V and 7 bases from J, leaving 10 bases between. CDR1 is DFQATT and CDR2 is SNEGSKA in the germline V gene (reference sequence). This CDR3 has 13 residues. CDR3 amino acids: CSARDRSGQPQHF. In DNA form, the CDR3 reads TGCAGTGCTAGAGACAGGAGCGGGCAGCCCCAGCATTTT.

This sequence joins TRBV25-1 and TRBJ2-1; perhaps TRBD1 as D (6 bases). V dropped 8 bases and J dropped 8 bases, with 16 bases sitting between them. Looked up from germline, CDR1 is MGHDK and CDR2 is SYGVNS. This CDR3 comprises 13 residues. The CDR3 sequence: CASGTSMVHEQFF. CDR3 in DNA: TGTGCCAGCGGGACAAGCATGGTCCATGAGCAGTTCTTC.

The chain links TRBV6-2 or TRBV6-3 to TRBJ2-1; no clear D gene. V shed 5 bases and J shed 6 bases, with 11 bases lying between them. This CDR3 is 13 amino acids long. In germline, CDR1 is MNHEY, CDR2 SVGEGT. CDR3 sequence: CASSQPPVNEQFF. Written as DNA, the CDR3 is TGTGCCAGCAGTCAACCCCCCGTCAATGAGCAGTTCTTC.

The J gene is TRBJ1-5, the V gene TRBV5-1; unclear D gene. Trimming removed 2 bases at V and 5 bases at J, with 8 bases between. From germline, CDR1 is SGHRS and CDR2 YFSETQ. The length of the CDR3 is 13 residues. The CDR3 here is CASSFFGDQPQHF. For the CDR3, the DNA is TGCGCCAGCAGCTTTTTCGGTGATCAGCCCCAGCATTTT.

V is TRBV5-1 and J is TRBJ2-2; 11 bases agree with TRBD2. Unmatched junction bases numbered 6, after V lost 5 bases and J lost 0 bases. Germline V gene sequence: CDR1 SGHRS, CDR2 YFSETQ. The CDR3 extends over 17 amino acids. CDR3 region: CASRSPSGGSNTGELFF. DNA for the CDR3: TGCGCCAGCAGAAGCCCTAGCGGGGGGTCGAACACCGGGGAGCTGTTTTTT.

This clonotype was seen a handful of times. The rearrangement links TRBV19 to TRBJ1-1; 7 positions match TRBD1. The CDR3 consists of 14 residues. Looked up from germline, CDR1 is LNHDA and CDR2 is SQIVND (reference sequence). V shed 7 bases and J 6 bases; nucleotides not matched to a gene: 11. CDR3 region: CASTPTGNIPEAFF. CDR3 coding DNA: TGTGCCAGTACCCCGACAGGGAATATCCCTGAAGCTTTCTTT.

The V gene is TRBV19, the J gene TRBJ2-3, with D possibly being TRBD1 (6 bases). The CDR3 runs to 14 residues. V was shortened by 7 bases and J by 6 bases, with 17 bases between the two germline ends. Germline V gives CDR1 LNHDA, CDR2 SQIVND (reference sequence). The CDR3 loop is CASNGRGISDTQYF. The CDR3 coding sequence is TGTGCCAGTAATGGCAGGGGTATTTCGGATACGCAGTATTTT.

The rearrangement links TRBV20-1 to TRBJ2-5; 8 nucleotides match TRBD2. The CDR3 contains 16 residues. V dropped 1 base and J dropped 7; count of bases not matched to a gene: 14. CDR1 and CDR2 (germline): DFQATT, SNEGSKA (reference sequence). DNA for the CDR3: TGCAGTGCTAGAGCCCCAACGGGGGGGCTGGTAGGGACCCAGTACTTC. Amino acid sequence: CSARAPTGGLVGTQYF.

This clonotype has more than one count but fewer than ten. This sequence joins TRBV20-1 and TRBJ2-1; TRBD2 might be the D (5 bases). CDR1 DFQATT and CDR2 SNEGSKA come from the germline V gene (reference sequence). V was clipped by 6 bases and J by 0 bases, with 12 bases between them. The CDR3 has 14 residues. CDR3: CSALASVSYNEQFF. Written as DNA, the CDR3 is TGCAGTGCCCTAGCATCGGTCTCCTACAATGAGCAGTTCTTC.

This clonotype showed up just a few times. The chain carries TRBV9 and TRBJ2-4, with D possibly being TRBD1 or TRBD2 (5 bases each). CDR3 length: 14 amino acids. CDR1 is SGDLS and CDR2 is YYNGEE in the germline V gene. The ends were cut back, 0 bases at V and 8 bases at J, with 12 bases in the middle. The DNA for the CDR3 is TGTGCCAGCAGCGTAGCTCCCCAGGGAGACATTCAGTACTTC. Translated: CASSVAPQGDIQYF.

Many counts were recorded for this clonotype. V is TRBV7-8 and J is TRBJ2-3; tentative D call: TRBD2 (6 bases). There are 14 residues in the CDR3. Germline V CDR1 and CDR2: SGHVS, FQNEAQ. The V end was cut by 8 bases, the J end by 2 bases, with 14 bases between. This CDR3 is CASGAGGLTDTQYF. The CDR3, as DNA: TGTGCCAGCGGGGCCGGGGGACTCACAGATACGCAGTATTTT.

This chain joins TRBV4-1 and TRBJ2-5; TRBD1 matches at 7 bases. CDR1 and CDR2 (germline): MGHRA, YSYEKL. CDR3 length: 16 amino acids. After removal of 2 bases from V and 5 bases from J, the junction contained 11 bases not matched to a gene. CDR3 bases: TGCGCCAGCAGCCAATCCATGAAGGGGGCGCAGGAGACCCAGTACTTC. This translates into CASSQSMKGAQETQYF.

The chain employs TRBV3-1 and TRBJ1-4; D is unresolved. In germline, CDR1 is LGHDT, CDR2 YNNKEL (reference sequence). The CDR3 length is 13 residues. V lost 7 bases and J lost 5, with 11 bases in between. CDR3 region: CASTRRENEKLFF. In DNA form, the CDR3 reads TGTGCCAGCACTAGGAGGGAGAATGAAAAACTGTTTTTT.

With respect to this clonotype: One junction end does not reproduce the germline sequence, and a read error may be involved. This chain connects TRBV9 to TRBJ1-5; 10 bases are a match to TRBD1. Germline V gives CDR1 SGDLS, CDR2 YYNGEE. The CDR3 runs to 15 residues. The CDR3 reads CASTVGTGAGQPQHF. The CDR3 nucleotides read TGTGCCAGCACCGTAGGGACAGGGGCGGGTCAGCCCCAGCATTTT.

The chain has TRBV30 and TRBJ1-2; a possible D gene is TRBD1 (5 bases). The V end was cut by 2 bases, the J end by 8 bases, with 12 bases between. Germline lookup yields CDR1 GTSNPN and CDR2 SVGIG (reference sequence). The CDR3 spans 12 residues. Written as DNA, the CDR3 is TGTGCCTGGAGTCCGGGGGTGGCGGGCTACACCTTC. Encoded protein: CAWSPGVAGYTF.

This clonotype has just a few counts. The chain is built from TRBV6-1 and TRBJ2-3; 9 bases are shared with TRBD2. This CDR3 has 16 amino acids. Looked up from germline, CDR1 is MNHNS and CDR2 is SASEGT. Unmatched junction bases numbered 8, after V lost 3 bases and J lost 4 bases. DNA for the CDR3: TGTGCCAGCAGTGACTATGGCGGGGGGGCCTCAGATACGCAGTATTTT. Translation: CASSDYGGGASDTQYF.

The V and J genes are TRBV11-2 and TRBJ2-3, with 8 positions matching TRBD2. The trim removed 7 bases at V and 1 base at J, leaving 4 bases unmatched. The CDR3 spans 14 residues. From germline, CDR1 is SGHAT and CDR2 FQNNGV. DNA of the CDR3: TGTGCCAGCACACACGGGGGGGGCACAGATACGCAGTATTTT. Translated, it gives CASTHGGGTDTQYF.

This clonotype was detected a few times. The V and J genes are TRBV4-1 and TRBJ2-3, with D unclear. The V gene's germline CDR1 is MGHRA and CDR2 YSYEKL. Trimming took 3 bases from V and 1 from J, leaving 8 bases between them. This CDR3 has 14 residues. CDR3 coding DNA: TGCGCCAGCAGCCACGGCGGTGGCACAGATACGCAGTATTTT. It translates to CASSHGGGTDTQYF.

This clonotype was counted a few times. The rearrangement joins TRBV5-8 to TRBJ1-5; D may be TRBD1 (5 bases). The CDR3 contains 16 residues. The V gene's germline CDR1 is SGHTS and CDR2 YDEGEE. V lost 0 bases to trimming and J lost 0 bases, with 10 bases between them. The CDR3 protein is CASSLGQSYSNQPQHF. CDR3 DNA sequence: TGTGCCAGCAGCTTGGGACAGTCCTATAGCAATCAGCCCCAGCATTTT. Combining the CDR3 with reference TRBV5-8 and TRBJ1-5 gives the whole variable domain EAGVTQSPTHLIKTRGQQATLRCSPISGHTSVYWYQQALGLGLQFLLWYDEGEERNRGNFPPRFSGRQFPNYSSELNVNALELEDSALYLCASSLGQSYSNQPQHFGDGTRLSIL.

In its sample, this clonotype was seen a few times. The rearrangement uses TRBV3-1 and TRBJ1-2; D call uncertain. Germline V gene data show CDR1 as LGHDT and CDR2 as YNNKEL (reference sequence). The CDR3 runs 17 residues. Trimming cost V 8 bases and J 4 bases, with 26 bases left between them. The CDR3 region is CASRPTWAGPQIYGYTF. The CDR3 bases are TGTGCCAGCCGGCCCACCTGGGCCGGGCCGCAAATCTATGGCTACACCTTC.

This clonotype was found a few times. This chain links TRBV6-5 with TRBJ2-7, with D possibly being TRBD1 or TRBD2 (5 bases each). V gave up 7 bases and J gave up 1 base, with 11 bases separating them. Germline-derived CDR1 and CDR2 are MNHEY and SVGAGI. The CDR3 contains 13 residues. DNA for the CDR3: TGTGCCAGCAAGGGGACCGAGTCCTACGAGCAGTACTTC. Its protein product is CASKGTESYEQYF.

This clonotype showed up just a few times. V usage is TRBV6-5 and J usage is TRBJ1-1; D is unresolved. Trimming stripped 5 bases from V and 5 bases from J, with 15 bases between. The CDR3 sequence is 14 residues long. The germline gives CDR1 MNHEY, CDR2 SVGAGI. DNA for the CDR3: TGTGCCAGCAGTCCCCAAACGGGAGAGACTGAAGCTTTCTTT. Its translation: CASSPQTGETEAFF.

A few counts support this clonotype. The CDR3 loop is CASRYGQVADTQYF. The CDR3 coding sequence is TGCGCCAGCAGATACGGACAGGTTGCAGATACGCAGTATTTT. The chain couples TRBV5-1 to TRBJ2-3; 7 nucleotides match TRBD1. Losses at the gene ends were 5 bases for V and 4 bases for J; bases not matched to a gene: 7. The CDR3 consists of 14 residues. Looked up from germline, CDR1 is SGHRS and CDR2 is YFSETQ.

The chain is built from TRBV7-2 and TRBJ2-2; the match to TRBD1 covers 9 bases. The V gene's germline CDR1 is SGHTA and CDR2 FQGNSA. The CDR3 is 16 residues long. The J segment lost 1 base and the V segment lost 1 base, leaving 1 base of the junction unmatched. The CDR3 sequence: CASSLGTGVNTGELFF. CDR3 DNA sequence: TGTGCCAGCAGCTTAGGGACAGGGGTGAACACCGGGGAGCTGTTTTTT. The full variable domain, in which reference TRBV7-2 and TRBJ2-2 provide the parts outside the CDR3, is GAGVSQSPSNKVTEKGKDVELRCDPISGHTALYWYRQSLGQGLEFLIYFQGNSAPDKSGLPSDRFSAERTGGSVSTLTIQRTQQEDSAVYLCASSLGTGVNTGELFFGEGSRLTVL.